This T cell receptor (beta chain) was identified during a study of blood T cell repertoires in COVID-19. Study as a whole: PBMCs, B-cell-depleted T cells, or T cells provided the cDNA or gDNA that made up the material.

CDR1 and CDR2 from the germline V gene are MNHEY and SVGAGI. The CDR3 consists of 14 residues. The V and J ends lost 0 bases and 1 base respectively, with 6 bases between them. Method: immunoSEQ multiplex PCR; TCRdb's copy keeps in-frame clones and lacks some. The data contain about 250,000 clones, about 87% of them seen just once; the ten biggest clones take up roughly 6.7%. V gene TRBV6-5 combines with J gene TRBJ1-1, with a possible D match to TRBD1 (5 bases). This receptor was identified in a woman aged 25-40 years with COVID-19, enrolled during active disease. Source material: peripheral blood. The CDR3 is CASSYSRGNTEAFF. DNA of the CDR3: TGTGCCAGCAGTTACTCTAGGGGGAACACTGAAGCTTTCTTT.